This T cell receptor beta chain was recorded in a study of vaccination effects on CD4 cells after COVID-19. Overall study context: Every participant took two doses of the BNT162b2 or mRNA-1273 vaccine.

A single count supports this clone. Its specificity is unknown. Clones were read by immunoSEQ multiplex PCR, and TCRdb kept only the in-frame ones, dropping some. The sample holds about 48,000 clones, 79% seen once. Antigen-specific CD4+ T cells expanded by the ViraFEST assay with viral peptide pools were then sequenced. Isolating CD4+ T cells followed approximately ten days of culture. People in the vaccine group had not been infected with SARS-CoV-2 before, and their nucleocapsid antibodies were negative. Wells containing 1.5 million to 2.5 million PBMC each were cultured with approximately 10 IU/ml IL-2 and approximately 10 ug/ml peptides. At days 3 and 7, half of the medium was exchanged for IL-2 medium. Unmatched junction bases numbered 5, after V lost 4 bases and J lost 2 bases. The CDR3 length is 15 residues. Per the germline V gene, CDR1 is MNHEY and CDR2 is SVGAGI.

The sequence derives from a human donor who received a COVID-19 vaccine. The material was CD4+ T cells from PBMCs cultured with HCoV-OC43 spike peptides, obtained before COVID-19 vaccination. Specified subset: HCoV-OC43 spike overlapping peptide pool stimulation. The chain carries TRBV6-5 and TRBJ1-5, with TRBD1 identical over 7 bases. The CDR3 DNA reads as TGTGCCAGCAGTTCCCTAGGACAGGGCAATCAGCCCCAGCATTTT. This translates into CASSSLGQGNQPQHF.